The 15 T cell receptor beta chains listed next were all sequenced from one sample in a study of brain T cells in children with intractable seizures (dated by TCRdb to 2020 to 2023). The sample's time point label, decoded: blood from clinic visit 5 months post-surgery; TSC patient then seizure free. The protocol used for the library was the immunoSEQ multiplex PCR assay. TCRdb limited this immuneACCESS table to in-frame rearrangements with V and J called. A share of clones is missing; checked studies link under half to unresolved V genes, and the rest is unexplained. The sample profile shows 300,000 to 400,000 clones; about 93% of them were found once. 5% to 7% of the sample is taken by the ten largest. The specimen comprised peripheral blood, sampled about 5 months after surgery. These receptors were collected from a boy under two years old with tuberous sclerosis and intractable seizures.

V usage is TRBV5-1 and J usage is TRBJ2-1, with 7 bases lining up with TRBD2. The CDR3 loop spans 15 amino acids. Germline lookup yields CDR1 SGHRS and CDR2 YFSETQ. V lost 1 base to trimming and J lost 4 bases; unmatched junction nucleotides: 5. CDR3 loop: CASSLTSALYNEQFF. For the CDR3, the DNA is TGCGCCAGCAGCTTGACTAGCGCCCTATACAATGAGCAGTTCTTC. Based on the CDR3 plus reference TRBV5-1 and TRBJ2-1, the full variable domain is KAGVTQTPRYLIKTRGQQVTLSCSPISGHRSVSWYQQTPGQGLQFLFEYFSETQRNKGNFPGRFSGRQFSNSRSEMNVSTLELGDSALYLCASSLTSALYNEQFFGPGTRLTVL.

The chain has TRBV9 and TRBJ2-7; maybe TRBD2 (6 bases). The V gene's germline CDR1 is SGDLS and CDR2 YYNGEE. The CDR3 runs to 14 residues. The V end was cut by 0 bases, the J end by 3 bases, with 10 bases between. CDR3 in amino acids: CASSVGQGGYEQYF. The CDR3 DNA reads TGTGCCAGCAGCGTAGGTCAGGGAGGCTACGAGCAGTACTTC. The full variable domain, its missing parts supplied by reference TRBV9 and TRBJ2-7, is DSGVTQTPKHLITATGQRVTLRCSPRSGDLSVYWYQQSLDQGLQFLIQYYNGEERAKGNILERFSAQQFPDLHSELNLSSLELGDSALYFCASSVGQGGYEQYFGPGTRLTVT.

V usage is TRBV6-5 and J usage is TRBJ1-2, with D perhaps matching TRBD1 (5 bases). From germline, CDR1 is MNHEY and CDR2 SVGAGI. CDR3 length: 14 amino acids. V was cut by 6 bases and J by 6 bases, with 17 bases left in between. For the CDR3, the DNA is TGTGCCAGCAGGGCCGATGGGCGCAGGGATGGCTACACCTTC. Translated, it gives CASRADGRRDGYTF.

The rearrangement uses TRBV19 and TRBJ2-5; 7 positions match TRBD2. With V trimmed by 6 bases and J by 1 base, 8 bases remained unmatched. The CDR3 covers 15 residues. Per germline, CDR1 LNHDA and CDR2 SQIVND (reference sequence). CDR3 bases: TGTGCCAGTAGCCACATGGGGGGGAGCCAAGAGACCCAGTACTTC. Translation: CASSHMGGSQETQYF.

In this sample, this clone turned up once. The chain combines TRBV2 with TRBJ1-1; D not resolved. CDR1 SNHLY and CDR2 FYNNEI come from the germline V gene. V was clipped by 7 bases and J by 2 bases, with 14 bases between them. This CDR3 has 14 amino acids. CDR3 residues: CASIRGEYNTEAFF. Here the CDR3 DNA reads TGTGCCAGCATCCGAGGCGAGTACAACACTGAAGCTTTCTTT.

The chain joins TRBV12-3 or TRBV12-4 to TRBJ2-3, with TRBD1 as a possible D gene (5 bases). The CDR3 sequence is 13 residues long. V shed 6 bases and J shed 0 bases, with 7 bases lying between them. The CDR3 DNA sequence: TGTGCCAGCAGGGACACTAGCACAGATACGCAGTATTTT. Its protein is CASRDTSTDTQYF.

This chain connects TRBV6-1 to TRBJ1-5, with 7 positions matching TRBD1. The J segment lost 7 bases and the V segment lost 2 bases, leaving 8 bases of the junction unmatched. Germline CDR1 MNHNS, CDR2 SASEGT. This CDR3 region has 15 residues. Written as DNA, the CDR3 is TGTGCCAGCAGTGAATTGACAGGGATTAACCAGCCCCAGCATTTT. Amino acid sequence: CASSELTGINQPQHF.

This chain connects TRBV11-2 to TRBJ2-7; TRBD1 matches at 7 bases. This CDR3 comprises 15 residues. Germline V gene sequence: CDR1 SGHAT, CDR2 FQNNGV. With 4 bases clipped from V and 1 base from J, the junction kept 7 bases outside the gene matches. This CDR3 reads CASSYMTGSSYEQYF. In DNA, the CDR3 is TGTGCCAGCAGCTACATGACAGGGTCGTCCTACGAGCAGTACTTC.

The rearrangement links TRBV7-9 to TRBJ2-2; maybe TRBD2 (5 bases). The CDR3 loop spans 16 amino acids. Germline V gene data show CDR1 as SEHNR and CDR2 as FQNEAQ (reference sequence). V lost 1 base to trimming and J lost 4 bases, with 13 bases between them. This chain's CDR3 is CASSLESPEGTGELFF. The CDR3 bases are TGTGCCAGCAGCTTAGAATCCCCCGAGGGCACCGGGGAGCTGTTTTTT.

The CDR3 sequence: CASSLAGSGTGYTF. The CDR3, as DNA: TGTGCCAGCAGCTTAGCAGGTTCCGGGACTGGCTACACCTTC. V usage is TRBV7-8 and J usage is TRBJ1-2, with D possibly being TRBD1 (5 bases). V shed 0 bases and J shed 7 bases, with 12 bases lying between them. The CDR3 is 14 amino acids. Germline V gene data show CDR1 as SGHVS and CDR2 as FQNEAQ. Combining the CDR3 with reference TRBV7-8 and TRBJ1-2 gives the whole variable domain GAGVSQSPRYKVAKRGQDVALRCDPISGHVSLFWYQQALGQGPEFLTYFQNEAQLDKSGLPSDRFFAERPEGSVSTLKIQRTQQEDSAVYLCASSLAGSGTGYTFGSGTRLTVV.

The chain has TRBV15 and TRBJ2-7; a possible D gene is TRBD2 (7 bases). The V gene lost 0 bases and the J gene lost 0 bases, with 18 bases spanning the gap. This CDR3 is built from 18 residues. Germline loops: CDR1 LNHNV, CDR2 YYDKDF (reference sequence). The chain's CDR3 is CATSRDRWGGQSSYEQYF. The CDR3 region has the DNA TGTGCCACCAGCAGAGATAGGTGGGGGGGGCAGAGCTCCTACGAGCAGTACTTC.

This chain connects TRBV6-5 to TRBJ2-1; D is undetermined. CDR3 length: 13 residues. Between the trimmed V and J ends, which lost 6 bases and 6 bases, there was a span of 12 bases. The germline CDR1 and CDR2 sequences are MNHEY and SVGAGI. CDR3 region: CASSSHPANEQFF. In DNA form, the CDR3 reads TGTGCCAGCAGCTCCCACCCAGCCAATGAGCAGTTCTTC.

This clone was observed a single time. The V and J genes are TRBV21-1 and TRBJ1-2. TRBV21-1 is annotated as a pseudogene. The CDR3 contains 16 residues. The CDR3 region is CASSKSREKGNYGYTF. In DNA, the CDR3 is TGTGCCAGCAGCAAATCACGAGAGAAAGGGAACTATGGCTACACCTTC.

The V and J genes are TRBV5-1 and TRBJ2-1, with 7 bases matching TRBD2. Germline V gene data show CDR1 as SGHRS and CDR2 as YFSETQ. The ends lost 0 bases at V and 8 bases at J; junction bases unmatched: 2. The CDR3 length is 13 residues. The CDR3 nucleotides read TGCGCCAGCAGCTTGGAAGCGGGACATGAGCAGTTCTTC. Protein product: CASSLEAGHEQFF.

V is TRBV6-5 and J is TRBJ1-1, with D possibly matching TRBD1 (5 bases). From germline, CDR1 is MNHEY and CDR2 SVGAGI. V gave up 7 bases and J gave up 5 bases, with 20 bases separating them. The CDR3 is made up of 15 amino acids. This CDR3 reads CASTSLGGVGTEAFF. Here the CDR3 DNA reads TGTGCCAGCACTTCTCTTGGGGGGGTAGGGACTGAAGCTTTCTTT.